Given below is one TCR beta chain in context. Antigen: not known. CDR1 is MNHEY, CDR2 SMNVEV, per germline (reference sequence). The CDR3 contains 11 residues. The V end was cut by 2 bases, the J end by 10 bases, with 6 bases between. The assay was immunoSEQ multiplex PCR, and TCRdb's table has in-frame clones only and misses some. Of hundreds of thousands of clones in the sample, roughly 96% were seen once. These data belong to a study of shared clonotypes between healthy human individuals. Findings and limits, study-wide: Shared clonotypes: about 4.6% naive CD4, approximately 3.4% naive CD8, 2.3% memory CD4, 0.4% memory CD8. Naive subsets tended to show greater estimated richness than memory subsets. Depth of sequencing was expected to influence donor clonotype sharing.

Naive CD8 cells lacked CD45RO, underwent positive selection for CCR7 and left out terminally differentiated effector memory CD45RA+ cells. Every donor, a Caucasian adult, lived in Nashville, Tennessee. Sequenced material: naive CD8+ T cells sorted from blood. This clonotype originated in a woman aged 25 to 39 in good health. The V and J genes are TRBV27 and TRBJ2-1; a weak D match, TRBD2 (6 bases). CDR3 bases: TGTGCCAGCAGTTTACGGGGGGAGCAGTTCTTC. Translated: CASSLRGEQFF.